This TCR beta chain stems from a study of CD8+CD57+ T cells in acquired aplastic anemia (dated by TCRdb to 2016 to 2018). In the study overall: A mean of roughly 3.2 ug of DNA, ranging from roughly 0.19 to 27.4 ug, was extracted from sorted CD4+ and CD8+ cells. For healthy donor samples, the average read count was around 9.8 million for CD4+ cells and 11 million to 13 million for CD8+ cells.

The study deep-sequenced TCR repertoires of sorted CD4+ and CD8+ blood T cells from severe aplastic anemia patients and healthy subjects. Ficoll-Paque density gradient centrifugation was used to isolate peripheral blood mononuclear cells. CD4+ and CD8+ T cells were sorted by FACS or magnetic beads before DNA extraction. Here is what the overall study found, with its caveats: Between patients and healthy controls, no significant difference in CD8+ Simpson's diversity was found (P=0.060). Although roughly 29 CD8+ CDR3 sequences were shared by patients and controls, these sequences appeared highly expressed in patients and within the immunodominant clones of patients.

Of note for this clonotype: No antigen is known for it. The DNA is omitted, as the CDR3 cannot be located on it reliably, and the CDR3 follows TCRdb's listing.

Reading the germline V gene (reference sequence) gives CDR1 SEHNR and CDR2 FQNEAQ. The CDR3 spans 14 residues, from the cysteine through the phenylalanine. Genomic DNA was used as template for profiling of TCR beta VDJ combinations and CDR3 sequences. An Illumina HiSeq 2000 was used for TCR repertoire sequencing. Turning to the authors' computational methods: Repertoires were assessed using TRBV/TRBJ rearrangement plots, CDR3 size and DJ length profiles, and Simpson's diversity index. Whichever DNA sequence was most abundant in the deep sequencing data was defined as the immunodominant clone. CDR3 amino acid sequences were checked for sharing across subjects and were also compared against the VDJdb database and published repertoires. In TCRdb, the public reads were trimmed at Q25 with fastp and aligned with MiXCR, with productive beta chains retained. Each CDR3 protein appears once, grouped with its most common genes and DNA. In this record, the V and J calls reflect TCRdb's handling and not the investigators' own analysis. This sample comprises 400,000 to 450,000 distinct CDR3 sequences, 65% to 75% of them detected only once. In total, the top ten clones hold under 5% of the sample.

The sequence derives from a human donor in good health, serving as a control. Sequencing input: sorted CD4+, CD8+, or CD8+CD57+ T cells (not recorded which) from PBMCs. This chain joins TRBV7-9 to TRBJ1-1. CDR3 protein: CASSTGKGMATPSF.